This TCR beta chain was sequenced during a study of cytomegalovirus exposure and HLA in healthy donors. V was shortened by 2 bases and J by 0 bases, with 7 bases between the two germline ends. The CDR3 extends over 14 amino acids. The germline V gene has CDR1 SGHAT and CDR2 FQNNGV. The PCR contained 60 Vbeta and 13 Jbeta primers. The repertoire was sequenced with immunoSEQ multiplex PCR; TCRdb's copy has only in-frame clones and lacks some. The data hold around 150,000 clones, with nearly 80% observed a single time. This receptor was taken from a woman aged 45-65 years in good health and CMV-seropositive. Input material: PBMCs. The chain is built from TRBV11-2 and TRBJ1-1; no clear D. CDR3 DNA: TGTGCCAGCAGCTTATCCGAGATGAACACTGAAGCTTTCTTT. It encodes CASSLSEMNTEAFF.